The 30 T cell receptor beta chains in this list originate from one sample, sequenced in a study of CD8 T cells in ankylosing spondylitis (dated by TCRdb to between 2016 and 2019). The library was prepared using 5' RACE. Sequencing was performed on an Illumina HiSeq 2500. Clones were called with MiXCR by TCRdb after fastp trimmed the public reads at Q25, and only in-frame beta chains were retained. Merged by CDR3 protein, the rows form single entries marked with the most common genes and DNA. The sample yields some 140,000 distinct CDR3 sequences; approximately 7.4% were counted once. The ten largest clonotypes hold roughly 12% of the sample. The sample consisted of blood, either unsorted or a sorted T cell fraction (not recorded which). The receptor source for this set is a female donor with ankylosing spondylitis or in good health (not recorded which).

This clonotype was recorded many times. This chain's CDR3 is CASSVAVGDPQETQYF. The CDR3 nucleotides read TGTGCCAGCAGCGTAGCTGTGGGGGACCCCCAAGAGACCCAGTACTTC. The rearrangement links TRBV9 to TRBJ2-5; tentatively, D is TRBD1 or TRBD2 (5 bases each). This CDR3 has 16 amino acids. Germline V lookup: CDR1 SGDLS, CDR2 YYNGEE. Trimming shortened V by 0 bases and J by 1 base, and 13 bases separated the two germline ends.

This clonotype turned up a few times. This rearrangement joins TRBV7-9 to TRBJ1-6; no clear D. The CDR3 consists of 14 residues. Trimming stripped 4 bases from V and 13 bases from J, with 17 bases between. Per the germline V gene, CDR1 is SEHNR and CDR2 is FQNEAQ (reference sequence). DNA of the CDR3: TGTGCCAGCAGCTCCGAGACGTTCGGGTTGCCCCTCCACTTT. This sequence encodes CASSSETFGLPLHF.

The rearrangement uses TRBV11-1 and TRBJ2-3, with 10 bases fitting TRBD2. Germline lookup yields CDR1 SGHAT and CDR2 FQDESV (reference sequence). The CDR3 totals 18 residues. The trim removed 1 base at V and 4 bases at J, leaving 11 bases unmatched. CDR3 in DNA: TGTGCCAGCAGCTTAGGTCTCCCTCGTGGACTAGCGGCAGATACGCAGTATTTT. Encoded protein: CASSLGLPRGLAADTQYF.

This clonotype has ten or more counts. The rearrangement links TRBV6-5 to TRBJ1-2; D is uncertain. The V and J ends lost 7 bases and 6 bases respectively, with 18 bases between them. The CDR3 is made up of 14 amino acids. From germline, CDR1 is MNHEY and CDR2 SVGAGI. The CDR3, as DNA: TGTGCCAGCATTAGGGATCTGGGGAGCGATGGCTACACCTTC. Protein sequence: CASIRDLGSDGYTF.

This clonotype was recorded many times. The CDR3 protein is CASSLQGGDQPQHF. The CDR3, as DNA: TGCGCCAGCAGCTTGCAGGGAGGGGATCAGCCCCAGCATTTT. The rearrangement joins TRBV5-1 to TRBJ1-5, with D possibly being TRBD1 (5 bases). V dropped 1 base and J dropped 5 bases, with 10 bases sitting between them. Germline CDR1 reads SGHRS; CDR2 reads YFSETQ. The CDR3 runs to 14 residues. The full variable domain, in which reference TRBV5-1 and TRBJ1-5 provide the parts outside the CDR3, is KAGVTQTPRYLIKTRGQQVTLSCSPISGHRSVSWYQQTPGQGLQFLFEYFSETQRNKGNFPGRFSGRQFSNSRSEMNVSTLELGDSALYLCASSLQGGDQPQHFGDGTRLSIL.

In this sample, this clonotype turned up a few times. The CDR3 DNA reads as TGCAGCGTGAAACCGCTTAGCTCTGGAAACACCATATATTTT. Protein sequence: CSVKPLSSGNTIYF. V is TRBV29-1 and J is TRBJ1-3; no definite D call. Trimming pared 6 bases from V and 0 bases from J, leaving 12 bases between. Germline loops: CDR1 SQVTM, CDR2 ANQGSEA. The CDR3 has 14 amino acids. Together with reference TRBV29-1 and TRBJ1-3, the CDR3 gives the full variable domain: SAVISQKPSRDICQRGTSLTIQCQVDSQVTMMFWYRQQPGQSLTLIATANQGSEATYESGFVIDKFPISRPNLTFSTLTVSNMSPEDSSIYLCSVKPLSSGNTIYFGEGSWLTVV.

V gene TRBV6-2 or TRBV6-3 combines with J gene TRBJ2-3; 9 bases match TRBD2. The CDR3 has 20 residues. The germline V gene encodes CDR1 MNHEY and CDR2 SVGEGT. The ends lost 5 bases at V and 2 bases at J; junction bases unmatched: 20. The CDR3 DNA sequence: TGTGCCAGCAGTCAGGCAGGGCTAGCGGGGTCAGGTGGGCTCACAGATACGCAGTATTTT. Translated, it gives CASSQAGLAGSGGLTDTQYF.

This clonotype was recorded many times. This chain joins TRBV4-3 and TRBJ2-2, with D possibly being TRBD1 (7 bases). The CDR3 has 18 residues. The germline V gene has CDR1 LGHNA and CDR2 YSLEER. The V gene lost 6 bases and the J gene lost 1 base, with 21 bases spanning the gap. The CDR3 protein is CASSSGGGGRRNTGELFF. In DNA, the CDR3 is TGCGCCAGCAGTTCCGGCGGAGGGGGCAGAAGGAACACCGGGGAGCTGTTTTTT.

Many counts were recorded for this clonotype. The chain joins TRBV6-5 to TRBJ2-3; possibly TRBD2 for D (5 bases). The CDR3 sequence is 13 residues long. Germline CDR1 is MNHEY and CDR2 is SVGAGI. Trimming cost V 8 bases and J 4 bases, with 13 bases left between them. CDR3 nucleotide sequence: TGTGCCAGCCACGGGAATGGGGCAGATACGCAGTATTTT. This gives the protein CASHGNGADTQYF.

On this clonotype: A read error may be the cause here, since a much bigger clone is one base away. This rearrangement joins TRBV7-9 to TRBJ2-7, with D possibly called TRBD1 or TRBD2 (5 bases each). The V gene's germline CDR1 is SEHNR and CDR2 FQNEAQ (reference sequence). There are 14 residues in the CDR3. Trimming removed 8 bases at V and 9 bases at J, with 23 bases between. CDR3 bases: TGTGCCAGCCGGATCCTCGGTTCTGGGGACGCGCAGTACTTC. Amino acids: CASRILGSGDAQYF.

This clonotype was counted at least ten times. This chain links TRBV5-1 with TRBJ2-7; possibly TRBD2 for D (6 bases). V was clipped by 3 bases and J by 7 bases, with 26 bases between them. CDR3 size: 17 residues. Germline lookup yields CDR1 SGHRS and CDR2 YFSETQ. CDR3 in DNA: TGCGCCAGCAGCTCTAACACAGATTTCCCGCGGGGCTGGGAGCAGTACTTC. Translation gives CASSSNTDFPRGWEQYF.

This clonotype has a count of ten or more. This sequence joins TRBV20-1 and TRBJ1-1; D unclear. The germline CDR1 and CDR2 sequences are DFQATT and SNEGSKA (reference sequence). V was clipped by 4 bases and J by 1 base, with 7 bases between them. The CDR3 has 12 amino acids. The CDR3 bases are TGCAGTGCTACCCGGGAGAACACTGAAGCTTTCTTT. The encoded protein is CSATRENTEAFF.

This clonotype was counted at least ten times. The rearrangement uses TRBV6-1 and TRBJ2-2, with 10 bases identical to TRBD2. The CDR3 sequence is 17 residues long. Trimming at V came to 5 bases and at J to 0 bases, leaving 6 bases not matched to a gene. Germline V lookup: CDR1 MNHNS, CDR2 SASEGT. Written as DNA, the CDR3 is TGTGCCAGCAGTCCCCCTAGCGGGGGCACGAACACCGGGGAGCTGTTTTTT. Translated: CASSPPSGGTNTGELFF.

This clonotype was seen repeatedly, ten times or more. CDR3 loop: CASSSGTGVQPQHF. CDR3 nucleotide sequence: TGTGCCAGCAGCTCCGGGACAGGGGTCCAGCCCCAGCATTTT. This chain uses TRBV7-9 with TRBJ1-5, with 10 bases matching TRBD1. The CDR3 extends over 14 amino acids. With 4 bases clipped from V and 7 bases from J, the junction kept 4 bases outside the gene matches. CDR1 is SEHNR and CDR2 is FQNEAQ in the germline V gene (reference sequence). Combining the CDR3 with reference TRBV7-9 and TRBJ1-5 gives the whole variable domain DTGVSQNPRHKITKRGQNVTFRCDPISEHNRLYWYRQTLGQGPEFLTYFQNEAQLEKSRLLSDRFSAERPKGSFSTLEIQRTEQGDSAMYLCASSSGTGVQPQHFGDGTRLSIL.

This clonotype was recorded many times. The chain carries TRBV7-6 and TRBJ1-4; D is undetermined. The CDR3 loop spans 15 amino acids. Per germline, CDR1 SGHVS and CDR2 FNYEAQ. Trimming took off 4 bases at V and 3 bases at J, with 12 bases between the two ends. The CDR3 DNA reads TGTGCCAGCAGCTCACTACTCGGCTCTAATGAAAAACTGTTTTTT. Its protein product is CASSSLLGSNEKLFF.

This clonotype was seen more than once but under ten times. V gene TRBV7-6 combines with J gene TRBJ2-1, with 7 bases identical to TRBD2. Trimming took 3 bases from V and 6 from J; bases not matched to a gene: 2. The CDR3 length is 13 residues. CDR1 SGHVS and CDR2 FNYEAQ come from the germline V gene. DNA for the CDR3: TGTGCCAGCAGCTTGGGGGGGACCAATGAGCAGTTCTTC. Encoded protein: CASSLGGTNEQFF.

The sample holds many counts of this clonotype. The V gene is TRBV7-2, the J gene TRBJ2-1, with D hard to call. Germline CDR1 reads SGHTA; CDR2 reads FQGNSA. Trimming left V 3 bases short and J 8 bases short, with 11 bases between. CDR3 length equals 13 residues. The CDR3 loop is CASSFTRWDEQFF. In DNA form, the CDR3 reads TGTGCCAGCAGCTTTACCCGTTGGGATGAGCAGTTCTTC.

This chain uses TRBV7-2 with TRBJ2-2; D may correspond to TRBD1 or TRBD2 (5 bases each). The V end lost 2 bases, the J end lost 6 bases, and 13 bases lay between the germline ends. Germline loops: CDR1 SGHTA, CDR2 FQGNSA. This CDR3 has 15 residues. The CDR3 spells CASSLQAARAGELFF. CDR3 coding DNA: TGTGCCAGCAGCTTACAAGCGGCCAGGGCCGGGGAGCTGTTTTTT.

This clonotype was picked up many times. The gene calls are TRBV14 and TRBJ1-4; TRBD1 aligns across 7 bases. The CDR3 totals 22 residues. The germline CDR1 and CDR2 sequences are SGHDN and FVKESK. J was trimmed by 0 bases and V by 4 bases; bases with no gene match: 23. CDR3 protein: CASSLSLGQRSSLGATNEKLFF. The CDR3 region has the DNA TGTGCCAGCAGCCTATCCTTGGGACAGCGATCCAGTCTAGGTGCAACTAATGAAAAACTGTTTTTT.

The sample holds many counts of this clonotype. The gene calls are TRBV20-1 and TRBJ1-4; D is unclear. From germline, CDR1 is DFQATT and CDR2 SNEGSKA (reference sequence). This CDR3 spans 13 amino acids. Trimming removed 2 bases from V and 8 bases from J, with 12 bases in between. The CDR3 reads CSARSTIREKLFF. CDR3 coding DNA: TGCAGTGCTAGATCTACTATCAGAGAAAAACTGTTTTTT.

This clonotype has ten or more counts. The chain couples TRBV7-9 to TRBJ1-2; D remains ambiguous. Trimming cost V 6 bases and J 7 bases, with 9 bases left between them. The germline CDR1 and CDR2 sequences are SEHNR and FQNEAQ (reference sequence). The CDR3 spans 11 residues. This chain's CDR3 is CASRYRSGYTF. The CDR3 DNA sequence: TGTGCCAGCAGATACAGAAGTGGCTACACCTTC.

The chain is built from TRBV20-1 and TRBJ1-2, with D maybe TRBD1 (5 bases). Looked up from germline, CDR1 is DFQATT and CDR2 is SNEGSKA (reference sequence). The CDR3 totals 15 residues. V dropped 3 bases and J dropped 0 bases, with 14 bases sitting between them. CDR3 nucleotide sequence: TGCAGTGCTAGGAATCGGGGCAGCCCTAACTATGGCTACACCTTC. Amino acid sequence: CSARNRGSPNYGYTF.

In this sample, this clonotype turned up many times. This CDR3 is CSAREPTGGSYTF. CDR3 nucleotides: TGCAGTGCTAGAGAGCCTACGGGGGGCAGCTACACCTTC. The J gene is TRBJ1-2, the V gene TRBV20-1; weak D call: TRBD1 (6 bases). CDR3 size: 13 residues. Germline V gives CDR1 DFQATT, CDR2 SNEGSKA (reference sequence). V lost 0 bases, J lost 9 bases, and 14 bases lay in between.

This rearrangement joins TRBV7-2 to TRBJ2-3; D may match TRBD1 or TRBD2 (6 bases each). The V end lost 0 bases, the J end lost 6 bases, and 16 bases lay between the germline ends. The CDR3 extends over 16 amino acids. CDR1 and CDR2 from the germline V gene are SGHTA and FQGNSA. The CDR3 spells CASSLAGAGQGDTQYF. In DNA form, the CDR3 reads TGTGCCAGCAGCTTAGCGGGGGCGGGGCAAGGGGATACGCAGTATTTT.

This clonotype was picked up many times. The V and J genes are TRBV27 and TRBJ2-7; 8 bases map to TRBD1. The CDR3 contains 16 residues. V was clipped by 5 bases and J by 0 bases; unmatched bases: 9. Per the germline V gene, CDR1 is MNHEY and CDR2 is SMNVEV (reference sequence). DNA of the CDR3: TGTGCCAGCAGTCTCCGGACAGGGATTAGCTCCTACGAGCAGTACTTC. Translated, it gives CASSLRTGISSYEQYF.

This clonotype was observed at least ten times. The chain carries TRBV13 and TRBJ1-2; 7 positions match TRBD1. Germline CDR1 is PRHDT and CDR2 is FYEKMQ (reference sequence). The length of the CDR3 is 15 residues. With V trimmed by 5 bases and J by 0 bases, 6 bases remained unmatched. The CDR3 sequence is CASSQGTEPNYGYTF. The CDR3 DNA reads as TGTGCCAGCAGCCAGGGGACAGAGCCTAACTATGGCTACACCTTC.

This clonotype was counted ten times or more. As DNA, the CDR3 is TGCAGTGCAAACCGACTAGCGGGGGGTCGGAGGGATACGCAGTATTTT. Its translation is CSANRLAGGRRDTQYF. The rearrangement uses TRBV20-1 and TRBJ2-3, with TRBD2 identical over 13 bases. This CDR3 contains 16 residues. Germline V gene lookup returns CDR1 DFQATT and CDR2 SNEGSKA (reference sequence). Unmatched junction bases numbered 12, after V lost 6 bases and J lost 6 bases.

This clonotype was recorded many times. In DNA, the CDR3 is TGCAGTGCTAGTTTAAGTATATCAAATCAGCCCCAGCATTTT. It is translated as CSASLSISNQPQHF. This chain uses TRBV20-1 with TRBJ1-5, with D hard to call. The CDR3 length is 14 residues. The ends were cut back, 3 bases at V and 4 bases at J, with 13 bases in the middle. Germline values: CDR1 DFQATT, CDR2 SNEGSKA (reference sequence).

The CDR3 reads CASSSYGSEAFF. The CDR3, as DNA: TGTGCCAGCAGCTCCTACGGATCTGAAGCTTTCTTT. V gene TRBV7-2 combines with J gene TRBJ1-1; D not certain. The CDR3 covers 12 residues. CDR1 is SGHTA, CDR2 FQGNSA, per germline. V dropped 4 bases and J dropped 6 bases, with 9 bases sitting between them.

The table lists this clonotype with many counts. The CDR3 DNA sequence: TGTGCCAGCAGCCCCTTTCCGGGACACAAGAGCTCCTACAATGAGCAGTTCTTC. It yields the protein CASSPFPGHKSSYNEQFF. The chain employs TRBV9 and TRBJ2-1; maybe TRBD1 (6 bases). The CDR3 sequence is 18 residues long. Per germline, CDR1 SGDLS and CDR2 YYNGEE. Trimming shortened V by 4 bases and J by 0 bases, and 20 bases separated the two germline ends. Filled out from reference TRBV9 and TRBJ2-1, the complete variable domain reads DSGVTQTPKHLITATGQRVTLRCSPRSGDLSVYWYQQSLDQGLQFLIQYYNGEERAKGNILERFSAQQFPDLHSELNLSSLELGDSALYFCASSPFPGHKSSYNEQFFGPGTRLTVL.